This T cell receptor beta chain emerged from a study of T cell repertoires in cytomegalovirus infection. MiXCR, applied by TCRdb to the reads, yields one record per CDR3 protein. The sample shows approximately 89,000 distinct CDR3 sequences, roughly a quarter of them seen only once. CDR3 length: 10 residues. Trimming shortened V by 7 bases and J by 4 bases, and 4 bases separated the two germline ends. Germline lookup yields CDR1 LNHDA and CDR2 SQIVND (reference sequence). This clonotype was seen repeatedly, ten times or more. Its antigen is not identified. Sequenced here: CD8+ T cells from cultured PBMCs, sampled from culture after CMV antigen stimulation. The sequence was collected from a human donor in good health (CMV status not recorded). Some clones in this sample may be carry-over from other donors' samples. This chain uses TRBV19 with TRBJ1-2; D gene ambiguous. Here the CDR3 DNA reads TGTGCCAGTAAAGCCTATGGCTACACCTTC. This translates into CASKAYGYTF. The full variable domain, in which reference TRBV19 and TRBJ1-2 provide the parts outside the CDR3, is DGGITQSPKYLFRKEGQNVTLSCEQNLNHDAMYWYRQDPGQGLRLIYYSQIVNDFQKGDIAEGYSVSREKKESFPLTVTSAQKNPTAFYLCASKAYGYTFGSGTRLTVV.